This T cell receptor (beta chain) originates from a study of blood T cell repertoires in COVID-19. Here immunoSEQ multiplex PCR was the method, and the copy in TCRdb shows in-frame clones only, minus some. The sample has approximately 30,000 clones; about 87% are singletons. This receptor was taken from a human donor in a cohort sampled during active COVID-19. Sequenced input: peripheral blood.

CDR3 region: CASRPSGAYEQYF. DNA of the CDR3: TGTGCCAGCAGACCGTCCGGAGCCTACGAGCAGTACTTC. V and J are TRBV7-2 and TRBJ2-7; D is unresolved. V shed 6 bases and J shed 2 bases, with 11 bases lying between them. Germline V gives CDR1 SGHTA, CDR2 FQGNSA. The CDR3 loop spans 13 amino acids.